This T cell receptor (beta chain) was identified during a study of blood T cells in healthy people across ages. Study conclusions and caveats: Estimated diversity across one million T cells was deemed an underestimate. As age increased, TCR beta diversity per million T cells fell in a roughly linear fashion.

In each sample, at least 7 million PBMCs were isolated. Using a J-beta primer mix together with a sample-barcoded 5' primer, a second PCR was run for 7 to 11 cycles. A template-switch adaptor with 12 random nucleotides tagged each cDNA molecule. TCRdb re-called the 5' RACE reads with MiXCR, one entry per CDR3 protein. Among about 2 million distinct CDR3 sequences listed, 40% to 55% were seen once. Turning to this clonotype: As yet, its antigen is unknown.

The clonotype comes from a woman aged 40 to 50 in good health. Input material: blood.

DNA for the CDR3: TGCAGTGCTAGAGATTGGGGCGGACAGACCCAGCATTTT. Protein sequence: CSARDWGGQTQHF. The chain has TRBV20-1 and TRBJ1-5, with D perhaps TRBD1 (6 bases). The CDR3 loop spans 13 amino acids. Germline V gene data show CDR1 as DFQATT and CDR2 as SNEGSKA (reference sequence). Trimming left V 0 bases short and J 11 bases short, with 14 bases between.